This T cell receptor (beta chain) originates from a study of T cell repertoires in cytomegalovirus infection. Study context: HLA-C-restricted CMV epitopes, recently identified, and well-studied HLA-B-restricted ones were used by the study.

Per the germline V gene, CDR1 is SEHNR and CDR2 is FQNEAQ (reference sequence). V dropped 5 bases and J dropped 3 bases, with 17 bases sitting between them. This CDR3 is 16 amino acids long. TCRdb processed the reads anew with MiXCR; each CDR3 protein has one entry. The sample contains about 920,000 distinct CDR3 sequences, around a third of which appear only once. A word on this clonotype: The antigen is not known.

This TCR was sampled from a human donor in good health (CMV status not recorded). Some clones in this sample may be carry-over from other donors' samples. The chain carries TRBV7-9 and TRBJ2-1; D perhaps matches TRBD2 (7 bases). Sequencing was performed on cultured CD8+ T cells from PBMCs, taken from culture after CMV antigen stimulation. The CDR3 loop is CASSREAGAGYNEQFF. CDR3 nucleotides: TGTGCCAGCAGCAGGGAGGCGGGGGCTGGCTACAATGAGCAGTTCTTC.